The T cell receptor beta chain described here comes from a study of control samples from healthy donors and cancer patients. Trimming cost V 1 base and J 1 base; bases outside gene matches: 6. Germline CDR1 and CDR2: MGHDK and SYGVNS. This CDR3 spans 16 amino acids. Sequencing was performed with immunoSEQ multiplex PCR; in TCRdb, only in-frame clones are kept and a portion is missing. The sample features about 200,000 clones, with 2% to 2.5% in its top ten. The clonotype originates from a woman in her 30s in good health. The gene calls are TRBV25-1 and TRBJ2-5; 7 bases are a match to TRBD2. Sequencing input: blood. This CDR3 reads CASSESLLAVQETQYF. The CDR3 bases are TGTGCCAGCAGTGAATCCCTTCTAGCGGTCCAAGAGACCCAGTACTTC.